This TCR beta chain was captured by sequencing in a study of T cells in Graves' hyperthyroidism and ophthalmopathy. This clonotype was counted a few times. V was pared by 2 bases and J by 7 bases, with 6 bases between. Per germline, CDR1 SGHTA and CDR2 FQGNSA. CDR3 length: 11 amino acids. Any patient presenting with uncontrolled infection, other autoimmune disease, pregnancy or lactation was left out. Fresh peripheral blood, around 9.3 ml of it, supplied the PBMCs. The TCR beta CDR3 regions underwent amplification using RNA transcripts as the source. The study used the HTBI primer set for a first-round RT-PCR of the TCR CDR3. TCRdb reprocessed the multiplex PCR reads with MiXCR, giving one entry per CDR3 protein. The table includes around 240,000 distinct CDR3 sequences, about 14% detected once.

The material sequenced was blood. This clonotype was obtained from a woman aged 40 to 50 with Graves' hyperthyroidism that later progressed to Graves' ophthalmopathy. The chain has TRBV7-2 and TRBJ2-7; D not certain. The CDR3 DNA reads TGTGCCAGCAGCTTAACCGGAGAGCAGTACTTC. It is translated as CASSLTGEQYF.